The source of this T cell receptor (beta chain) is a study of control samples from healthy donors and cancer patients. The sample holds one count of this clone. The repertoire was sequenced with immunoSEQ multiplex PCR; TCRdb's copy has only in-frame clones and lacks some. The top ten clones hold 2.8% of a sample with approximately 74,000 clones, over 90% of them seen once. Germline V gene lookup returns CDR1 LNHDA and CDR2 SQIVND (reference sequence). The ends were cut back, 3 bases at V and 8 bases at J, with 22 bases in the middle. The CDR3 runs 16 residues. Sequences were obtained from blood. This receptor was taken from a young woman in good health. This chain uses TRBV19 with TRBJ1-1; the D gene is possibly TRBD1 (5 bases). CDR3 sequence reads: CASSIEGNGLGEEAFF. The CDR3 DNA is TGTGCCAGTAGTATTGAGGGAAACGGCTTGGGGGAAGAAGCTTTCTTT. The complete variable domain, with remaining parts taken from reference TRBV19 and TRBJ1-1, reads DGGITQSPKYLFRKEGQNVTLSCEQNLNHDAMYWYRQDPGQGLRLIYYSQIVNDFQKGDIAEGYSVSREKKESFPLTVTSAQKNPTAFYLCASSIEGNGLGEEAFFGQGTRLTVV.